This T cell receptor (beta chain) is from a study of blood T cell repertoires in COVID-19. Study in general: The samples span acute and convalescent COVID-19 from the United States, Italy and Spain.

The CDR3 runs to 13 residues. V was pared by 2 bases and J by 5 bases, with 3 bases of the junction left unmatched. Germline V lookup: CDR1 SGHRS, CDR2 YFSETQ. Profiled with immunoSEQ multiplex PCR; TCRdb holds only in-frame clones, not every one. Seen here are under 200,000 clones, about 88% observed once, and the top ten hold approximately 0.77%. Ages ranged from about 18 to 89 years, with residence in around 24 US areas. Assignments of participants to cohorts depended upon their own reported clinical history. Recovery among Cohort 3 donors was established by two negative PCRs, clearance, or symptom resolution.

Sequencing was performed on PBMCs or T cells enriched from blood (not recorded which). The receptor comes from a woman aged 18-35 years who had recovered from COVID-19. The chain has TRBV5-1 and TRBJ1-1; TRBD1 matches 7 bases. The CDR3 bases are TGCGCCAGCAGCTTTTCAGGGGGGACTGAAGCTTTCTTT. Translated, it gives CASSFSGGTEAFF. The variable domain in full, with the rest retrieved from reference TRBV5-1 and TRBJ1-1, is KAGVTQTPRYLIKTRGQQVTLSCSPISGHRSVSWYQQTPGQGLQFLFEYFSETQRNKGNFPGRFSGRQFSNSRSEMNVSTLELGDSALYLCASSFSGGTEAFFGQGTRLTVV.